Presented here are 9 T cell receptor beta chains from one specimen sequenced in a study of cytomegalovirus exposure and HLA in healthy donors. In the PCR, 60 Vbeta and 13 Jbeta primers were used. Sequenced by immunoSEQ multiplex PCR; TCRdb stores in-frame clones only, minus some. The profile shows 100,000 to 150,000 clones, 60% to 85% of them singletons. The sequenced sample was PBMCs. The receptors shown here come from a woman aged 40 to 50 in good health and CMV-seronegative.

This clone occurred once. This chain joins TRBV5-8 and TRBJ2-7, with 7 bases that match TRBD1. The germline gives CDR1 SGHTS, CDR2 YDEGEE. The CDR3 is 15 amino acids. The V and J ends lost 1 base and 6 bases, in that order; junction bases with no gene match: 10. Here the CDR3 reads CASSLWEEGAGEQYF. CDR3 sequence (DNA): TGTGCCAGCAGCTTGTGGGAAGAGGGGGCAGGCGAGCAGTACTTC.

The CDR3 bases are TGTGCCAGTAGATCAAGGACAGGGGTGAATCAGCCCCAGCATTTT. Protein product: CASRSRTGVNQPQHF. V usage is TRBV19 and J usage is TRBJ1-5; 9 bases line up with TRBD1. V shed 6 bases and J 4 bases; nucleotides not matched to a gene: 7. CDR1 is LNHDA, CDR2 SQIVND, per germline (reference sequence). This CDR3 contains 15 residues.

J is TRBJ1-1 and V is TRBV9; weak D call: TRBD1 (5 bases). CDR1 is SGDLS, CDR2 YYNGEE, per germline. Trimming took off 4 bases at V and 4 bases at J, with 17 bases between the two ends. The CDR3 sequence is 15 residues long. The CDR3 sequence: CASSPQIQGPTEAFF. The CDR3 nucleotides read TGTGCCAGCAGCCCCCAAATTCAGGGCCCCACTGAAGCTTTCTTT.

J is TRBJ2-2 and V is TRBV6-5; D is unclear. The ends were cut back, 3 bases at V and 5 bases at J, with 10 bases in the middle. This CDR3 is 14 amino acids long. Germline V gives CDR1 MNHEY, CDR2 SVGAGI. The CDR3 nucleotides read TGTGCCAGCAGTTATTCTGAGACAACCGGGGAGCTGTTTTTT. Amino acid sequence: CASSYSETTGELFF.

The chain has TRBV27 and TRBJ2-1; D possibly corresponds to TRBD2 (6 bases). Deletions cut 3 bases from V and 1 base from J, with 10 bases between. Germline lookup yields CDR1 MNHEY and CDR2 SMNVEV (reference sequence). The CDR3 length is 15 residues. In nucleotides, the CDR3 is TGTGCCAGCAGTTTGGACTACCAATCCTACAATGAGCAGTTCTTC. Residues: CASSLDYQSYNEQFF.

CDR3 in amino acids: CASSQGPLAGAYEQYF. The CDR3 DNA is TGCGCCAGCAGCCAAGGGCCGCTAGCGGGAGCCTACGAGCAGTACTTC. V is TRBV4-1 and J is TRBJ2-7, with 10 bases matching TRBD2. This CDR3 has 16 residues. V trimming: 1 base; J trimming: 2 bases; junction bases outside the gene matches: 5. Germline V gene lookup returns CDR1 MGHRA and CDR2 YSYEKL.

This clone was detected only once. The rearrangement joins TRBV6-1 to TRBJ2-5; possibly TRBD1 for D (6 bases). The CDR3 is made up of 13 amino acids. Trimming left V 6 bases short and J 1 base short, with 9 bases between. Per germline, CDR1 MNHNS and CDR2 SASEGT. The chain's CDR3 is CASSGQIQETQYF. The CDR3 bases are TGTGCCAGCAGCGGACAGATCCAAGAGACCCAGTACTTC.

This clone was found a few times. The J gene is TRBJ1-3, the V gene TRBV25-1, with TRBD1 as a possible D gene (6 bases). V was trimmed by 2 bases and J by 3 bases, leaving 11 bases between them. This CDR3 spans 15 amino acids. Looked up from germline, CDR1 is MGHDK and CDR2 is SYGVNS. The CDR3 nucleotides are TGTGCCAGCAGTGAAATGGCAGGGGTTGGAAACACCATATATTTT. Its protein product is CASSEMAGVGNTIYF.

The chain carries TRBV29-1 and TRBJ2-1; D is ambiguous. V lost 0 bases, J lost 4 bases, and 16 bases lay in between. The CDR3 runs to 16 residues. Germline values: CDR1 SQVTM, CDR2 ANQGSEA. The CDR3 region is CSVEDRNAAAYNEQFF. The CDR3 region has the DNA TGCAGCGTTGAAGATCGGAACGCGGCAGCATACAATGAGCAGTTCTTC.